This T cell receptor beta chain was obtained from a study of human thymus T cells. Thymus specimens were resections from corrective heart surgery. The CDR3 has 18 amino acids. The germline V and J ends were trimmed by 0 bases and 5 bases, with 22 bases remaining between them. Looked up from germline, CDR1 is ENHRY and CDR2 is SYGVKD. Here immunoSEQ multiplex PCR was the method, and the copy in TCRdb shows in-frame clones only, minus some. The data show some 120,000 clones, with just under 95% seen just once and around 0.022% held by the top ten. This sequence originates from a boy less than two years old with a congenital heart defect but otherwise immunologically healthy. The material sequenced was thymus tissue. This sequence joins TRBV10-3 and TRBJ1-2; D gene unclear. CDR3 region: CAISESGAFVRGLYGYTF. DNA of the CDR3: TGTGCCATCAGTGAGTCGGGAGCGTTTGTTAGAGGATTGTATGGCTACACCTTC.